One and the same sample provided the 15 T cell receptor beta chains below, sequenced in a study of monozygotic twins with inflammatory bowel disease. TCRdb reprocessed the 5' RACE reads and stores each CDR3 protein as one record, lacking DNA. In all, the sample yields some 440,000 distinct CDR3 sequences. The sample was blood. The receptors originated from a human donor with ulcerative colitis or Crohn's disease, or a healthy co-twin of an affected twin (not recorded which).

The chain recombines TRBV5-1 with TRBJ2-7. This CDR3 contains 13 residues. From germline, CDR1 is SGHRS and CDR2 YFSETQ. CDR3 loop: CASSREGSYEQYF.

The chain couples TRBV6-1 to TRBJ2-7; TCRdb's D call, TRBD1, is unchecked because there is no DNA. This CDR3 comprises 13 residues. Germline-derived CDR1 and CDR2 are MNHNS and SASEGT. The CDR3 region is CASSGEGGYEQYF.

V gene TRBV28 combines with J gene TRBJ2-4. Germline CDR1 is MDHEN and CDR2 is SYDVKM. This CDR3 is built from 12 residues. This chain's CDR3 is CASSRDGNIQYF.

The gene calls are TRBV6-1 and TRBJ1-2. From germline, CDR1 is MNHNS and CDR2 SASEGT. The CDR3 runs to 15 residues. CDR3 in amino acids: CASSEVDLIGYGYTF.

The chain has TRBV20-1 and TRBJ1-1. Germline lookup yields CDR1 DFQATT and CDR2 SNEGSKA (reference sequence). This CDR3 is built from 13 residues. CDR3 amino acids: CSARTDGNTEAFF.

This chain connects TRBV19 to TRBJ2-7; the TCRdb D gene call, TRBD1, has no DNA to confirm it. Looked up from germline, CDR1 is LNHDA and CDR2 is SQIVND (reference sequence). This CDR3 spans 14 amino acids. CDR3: CASSILGGQNEQYF.

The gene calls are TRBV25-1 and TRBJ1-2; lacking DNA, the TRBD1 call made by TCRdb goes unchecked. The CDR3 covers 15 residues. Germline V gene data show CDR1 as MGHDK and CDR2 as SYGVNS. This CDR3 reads CASSDPGLANYGYTF.

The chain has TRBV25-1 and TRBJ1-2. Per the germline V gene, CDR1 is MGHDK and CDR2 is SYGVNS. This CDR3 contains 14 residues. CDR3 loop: CASSGGTAVYGYTF.

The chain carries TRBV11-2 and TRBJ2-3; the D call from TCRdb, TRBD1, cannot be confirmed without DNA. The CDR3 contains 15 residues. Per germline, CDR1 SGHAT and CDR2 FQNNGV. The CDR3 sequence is CASSSTDRPTDTQYF.

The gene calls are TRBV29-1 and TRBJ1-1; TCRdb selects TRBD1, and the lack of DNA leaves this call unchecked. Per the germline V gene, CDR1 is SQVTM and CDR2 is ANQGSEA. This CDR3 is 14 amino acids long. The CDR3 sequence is CSVIGTVMNTEAFF.

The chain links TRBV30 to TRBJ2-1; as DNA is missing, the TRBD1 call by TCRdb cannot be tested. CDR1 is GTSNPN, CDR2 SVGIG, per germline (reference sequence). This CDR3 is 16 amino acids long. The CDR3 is CAWRRPVAPRYNEQFF. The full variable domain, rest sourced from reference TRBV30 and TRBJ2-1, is SQTIHQWPATLVQPVGSPLSLECTVEGTSNPNLYWYRQAAGRGLQLLFYSVGIGQISSEVPQNLSASRPQDRQFILSSKKLLLSDSGFYLCAWRRPVAPRYNEQFFGPGTRLTVL.

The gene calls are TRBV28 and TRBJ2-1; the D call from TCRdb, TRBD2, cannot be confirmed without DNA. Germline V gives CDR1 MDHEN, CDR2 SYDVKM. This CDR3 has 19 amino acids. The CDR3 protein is CASSLFSGRALYSYNEQFF.

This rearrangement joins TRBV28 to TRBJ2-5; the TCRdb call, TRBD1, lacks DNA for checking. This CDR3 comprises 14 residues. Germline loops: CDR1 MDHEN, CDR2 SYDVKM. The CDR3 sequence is CASSLRPLGMTQYF.

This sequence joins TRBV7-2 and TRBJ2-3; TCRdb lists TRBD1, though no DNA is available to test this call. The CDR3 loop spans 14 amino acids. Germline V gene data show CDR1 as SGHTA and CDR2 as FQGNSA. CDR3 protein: CASSLEGDTRGQYF.

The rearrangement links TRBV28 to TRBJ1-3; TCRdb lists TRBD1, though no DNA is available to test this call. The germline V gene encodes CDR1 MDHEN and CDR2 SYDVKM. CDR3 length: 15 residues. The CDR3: CASRPGTGAGNTIYF. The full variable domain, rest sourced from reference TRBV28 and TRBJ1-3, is DVKVTQSSRYLVKRTGEKVFLECVQDMDHENMFWYRQDPGLGLRLIYFSYDVKMKEKGDIPEGYSVSREKKERFSLILESASTNQTSMYLCASRPGTGAGNTIYFGEGSWLTVV.